This section outlines one T cell receptor beta chain sequence together with its context. No antigen is known for it. Germline CDR1 reads LNHNV; CDR2 reads YYDKDF (reference sequence). V was trimmed by 5 bases and J by 2 bases, leaving 12 bases between them. CDR3 length equals 14 residues. Primers for the PCR totalled 60 Vbeta and 13 Jbeta. Data came from immunoSEQ multiplex PCR; TCRdb stores just in-frame clones and leaves some out. The listing records roughly 150,000 clones. This entry comes from a study of cytomegalovirus exposure and HLA in healthy donors. Broader study findings: Later analysis demonstrated an association between a missense DCLRE1C variant and TCR beta V- and J-gene trimming. According to the study, around 180 TCR beta chains were cytomegalovirus-associated. An analysis done earlier found most TCR beta V segments productive about 87% or about 30% of the time.

The origin of this receptor is a woman in her fifties or sixties in good health and CMV-seronegative. J is TRBJ1-2 and V is TRBV15; no clear D gene. Sequences were obtained from PBMCs. CDR3 loop: CATSPARFNYGYTF. The DNA for the CDR3 is TGTGCCACCAGCCCCGCCAGGTTCAACTATGGCTACACCTTC.